This entry features one T cell receptor (beta chain) sequence. The antigen remains undetermined. This sample is part of a study of T cells in Graves' hyperthyroidism and ophthalmopathy. Study findings and constraints: From stable hyperthyroidism, ophthalmopathy was separated by a 13 V-J model.

Regions amplified from RNA transcripts were the TCR beta CDR3 regions. Using the HTBI primer set, a first-round RT-PCR was run on the TCR CDR3. Each CDR3 protein gets one entry after TCRdb re-called the multiplex PCR reads with MiXCR. The sample includes some 760,000 distinct CDR3 sequences, 11% to 15% seen only once; the top ten take 10% to 13%. V was pared by 4 bases and J by 6 bases, with 20 bases between. Germline lookup yields CDR1 MNHEY and CDR2 SMNVEV (reference sequence). The CDR3 length is 16 residues. This chain uses TRBV27 with TRBJ2-3, with D perhaps TRBD2 (5 bases). What was sequenced was blood. The receptor was isolated from a woman in her late teens or twenties with Graves' hyperthyroidism. The CDR3 region is CASSSPSRLPGDTQYF. CDR3 coding DNA: TGTGCCAGCAGTTCCCCGTCGAGGCTTCCGGGGGATACGCAGTATTTT.